One sample yielded the 31 T cell receptor beta chains listed below, sequenced in a study of glioma-infiltrating T cells after dendritic cell vaccination (dated by TCRdb to about 2016). Explained via the paper, the time point label denotes: after dendritic cell vaccination, including at tumor progression/relapse. The library came from the immunoSEQ multiplex PCR assay. TCRdb obtained this table from immuneACCESS and retained in-frame rearrangements with V and J assigned. These tables miss some clones; where compared with another copy, unresolved V genes account for less than half of the shortfall, and the remainder is unexplained. This sample is represented by some 99,000 clones; 75% to 90% of them were singletons. About 5.5% of the sample is held by the ten biggest clonotypes. The sequencing here drew on blood, taken after dendritic cell vaccination. The receptor set was obtained from a human donor with glioblastoma.

The V and J genes are TRBV7-6 and TRBJ1-2, with 9 bases lining up with TRBD1. V gave up 5 bases and J gave up 3 bases; unmatched junction bases: 13. Germline V gene lookup returns CDR1 SGHVS and CDR2 FNYEAQ. The CDR3 covers 17 residues. CDR3: CASSAFPGQGNDYGYTF. For the CDR3, the DNA is TGTGCCAGCAGCGCGTTTCCGGGACAGGGTAACGACTATGGCTACACCTTC. Variable domain in full (rest from reference TRBV7-6 and TRBJ1-2): GAGVSQSPRYKVTKRGQDVALRCDPISGHVSLYWYRQALGQGPEFLTYFNYEAQQDKSGLPNDRFSAERPEGSISTLTIQRTEQRDSAMYRCASSAFPGQGNDYGYTFGSGTRLTVV.

This clone was seen at least ten times. V and J are TRBV6-6 and TRBJ2-1; TRBD2 might be the D (6 bases). There are 13 residues in the CDR3. Trimming removed 8 bases at V and 3 bases at J, with 11 bases between. Germline V gene lookup returns CDR1 MNHNY and CDR2 SVGAGI (reference sequence). For the CDR3, the DNA is TGTGCCAGCGGAGGGTGGGGCTACAATGAGCAGTTCTTC. Translation: CASGGWGYNEQFF.

As regards this clone: Other DNA variants within this sample encode the same CDR3. The chain joins TRBV9 to TRBJ1-3; D is possibly TRBD1 (5 bases). CDR3 length: 14 residues. Trimming stripped 3 bases from V and 0 bases from J, with 7 bases between. CDR1 and CDR2 (germline): SGDLS, YYNGEE. The CDR3 DNA reads TGTGCCAGCAGCGATGACAGCTCTGGAAACACCATATATTTT. Translation gives CASSDDSSGNTIYF.

The CDR3 protein is CASSQKMDRAYEQYF. The DNA for the CDR3 is TGTGCCAGCAGCCAAAAGATGGACAGGGCCTACGAGCAGTACTTC. This chain links TRBV16 with TRBJ2-7, with TRBD1 identical over 8 bases. The CDR3 is 15 amino acids. Germline V gene data show CDR1 as KGHSY and CDR2 as FQNENV. V gave up 2 bases and J gave up 2 bases; unmatched junction bases: 5.

The chain recombines TRBV10-2 with TRBJ2-7, with D possibly being TRBD2 (5 bases). CDR3 length: 13 residues. Germline lookup yields CDR1 WSHSY and CDR2 SAAADI. The V end lost 4 bases, the J end lost 3 bases, and 10 bases lay between the germline ends. The DNA for the CDR3 is TGCGCCAGCAGTGCTGGAGGCTACTACGAGCAGTACTTC. This encodes CASSAGGYYEQYF.

J is TRBJ2-7 and V is TRBV5-1, with TRBD2 matching 10 bases. Germline V gene sequence: CDR1 SGHRS, CDR2 YFSETQ. The CDR3 consists of 16 residues. J lost 4 bases, V lost 0 bases, and 7 bases had no gene match. The CDR3 sequence is CASSLELAGRGYEQYF. The DNA for the CDR3 is TGCGCCAGCAGCTTGGAACTAGCGGGGCGGGGATACGAGCAGTACTTC.

V usage is TRBV2 and J usage is TRBJ1-3; 8 bases agree with TRBD1. CDR1 and CDR2 from the germline V gene are SNHLY and FYNNEI. J gave up 0 bases and V 6 bases, and 4 bases lay outside the gene matches. The CDR3 contains 15 residues. DNA for the CDR3: TGTGCCAGCAGACAGGGGGTGAGCTCTGGAAACACCATATATTTT. Encoded protein: CASRQGVSSGNTIYF.

This clone was picked up a small number of times. V usage is TRBV19 and J usage is TRBJ1-2; D unresolved. Between the trimmed V and J ends, which lost 7 bases and 2 bases, there was a span of 14 bases. Germline CDR1 is LNHDA and CDR2 is SQIVND (reference sequence). The CDR3 extends over 14 amino acids. The CDR3 nucleotides are TGTGCCAGTACCGCCTATCCTGTAAACTATGGCTACACCTTC. Amino acids: CASTAYPVNYGYTF.

This clone occurred once. The rearrangement joins TRBV7-9 to TRBJ2-5; 10 nucleotides line up with TRBD2. CDR1 and CDR2 from the germline V gene are SEHNR and FQNEAQ (reference sequence). The CDR3 contains 16 residues. V was pared by 5 bases and J by 1 base, with 7 bases of the junction left unmatched. The CDR3 DNA follows: TGTGCCAGCAGCAGCTTGGAGCGGGGGGGCCAAGAGACCCAGTACTTC. It is translated as CASSSLERGGQETQYF.

The chain combines TRBV25-1 with TRBJ1-1; D is unclear. There are 12 residues in the CDR3. With 6 bases removed from V and 0 bases from J, the gap between germline ends came to 5 bases. From germline, CDR1 is MGHDK and CDR2 SYGVNS. In nucleotides, the CDR3 is TGTGCCAGCAGGTTCATGAACACTGAAGCTTTCTTT. It is translated as CASRFMNTEAFF.

The CDR3 reads CASSPAGQGADIQYF. The CDR3 coding sequence is TGTGCCAGCAGCCCGGCAGGACAGGGCGCTGACATTCAGTACTTC. The chain joins TRBV5-6 to TRBJ2-4; TRBD1 matches 8 bases. CDR3 length: 15 residues. Germline-derived CDR1 and CDR2 are SGHDT and YYEEEE. Trimming removed 4 bases from V and 8 bases from J; junction bases left unmatched: 11.

The CDR3 nucleotides are TGCAGTGCTTTTAGACTAAATGAGCAGTTCTTC. Amino acid sequence: CSAFRLNEQFF. V and J are TRBV20-1 and TRBJ2-1; D might be TRBD2 (5 bases). The CDR3 has 11 amino acids. Germline values: CDR1 DFQATT, CDR2 SNEGSKA (reference sequence). Trimming took off 5 bases at V and 7 bases at J, with 9 bases between the two ends.

This clone was seen just once. This sequence joins TRBV5-6 and TRBJ1-2, with 8 bases that match TRBD1. This CDR3 has 14 residues. After removal of 4 bases from V and 1 base from J, the junction contained 3 bases not matched to a gene. The germline gives CDR1 SGHDT, CDR2 YYEEEE. CDR3 DNA sequence: TGTGCCAGCAGCAGGACAGGGAGTAACTATGGCTACACCTTC. Translated: CASSRTGSNYGYTF.

V and J are TRBV28 and TRBJ2-1; 9 bases line up with TRBD1. Germline CDR1 MDHEN, CDR2 SYDVKM. J was trimmed by 12 bases and V by 5 bases; bases with no gene match: 17. The CDR3 consists of 16 residues. CDR3 sequence: CASSQTGTGITMTQFF. In DNA form, the CDR3 reads TGTGCCAGCAGTCAAACCGGGACAGGGATTACAATGACGCAGTTCTTC.

The chain is built from TRBV7-2 and TRBJ2-1; 12 bases are a match to TRBD2. This CDR3 region has 16 residues. Looked up from germline, CDR1 is SGHTA and CDR2 is FQGNSA. Germline trimming cut 4 bases from V and 6 bases from J; bases unmatched to any gene: 7. For the CDR3, the DNA is TGTGCCAGCAGCTCCCCTAGCGGGGGGGCGATCAATGAGCAGTTCTTC. Residues: CASSSPSGGAINEQFF.

The chain links TRBV9 to TRBJ2-1; TRBD2 matches at 11 bases. The V gene end was trimmed by 3 bases and the J gene end by 5 bases; junction bases not matched to a gene: 4. CDR1 is SGDLS, CDR2 YYNGEE, per germline. The CDR3 is 15 amino acids. The CDR3: CASSEGTSGNNEQFF. The DNA of the CDR3 is TGTGCCAGCAGCGAGGGGACTAGCGGAAACAATGAGCAGTTCTTC.

The V and J genes are TRBV9 and TRBJ2-2, with D possibly matching TRBD2 (6 bases). The CDR3 covers 14 residues. Trimming took off 7 bases at V and 6 bases at J, with 16 bases between the two ends. Per germline, CDR1 SGDLS and CDR2 YYNGEE. The CDR3 bases are TGTGCCAGCGTAGAATGGAGGGTAGCCGGGGAGCTGTTTTTT. Amino acids: CASVEWRVAGELFF.

The rearrangement links TRBV5-4 to TRBJ2-5, with 10 bases fitting TRBD2. After removal of 1 base from V and 4 bases from J, the junction contained 7 bases not matched to a gene. The CDR3 has 16 amino acids. The germline V gene encodes CDR1 SGHNT and CDR2 YYREEE (reference sequence). CDR3 DNA: TGTGCCAGCAGCTTGTTAGGACTAGCGGCGCCAGAGACCCAGTACTTC. Encoded protein: CASSLLGLAAPETQYF.

The chain carries TRBV7-6 and TRBJ2-7; D uncertain. The CDR3 totals 14 residues. V was shortened by 3 bases and J by 0 bases, with 9 bases between the two germline ends. Germline V gene data show CDR1 as SGHVS and CDR2 as FNYEAQ. CDR3 sequence: CASSLRSSSYEQYF. The DNA for the CDR3 is TGTGCCAGCAGCTTGCGATCGAGCTCCTACGAGCAGTACTTC. The whole variable domain, remainder taken from reference TRBV7-6 and TRBJ2-7, is GAGVSQSPRYKVTKRGQDVALRCDPISGHVSLYWYRQALGQGPEFLTYFNYEAQQDKSGLPNDRFSAERPEGSISTLTIQRTEQRDSAMYRCASSLRSSSYEQYFGPGTRLTVT.

Many counts were recorded for this clone. The chain recombines TRBV30 with TRBJ1-2; 7 bases are a match to TRBD1. The CDR3 consists of 13 residues. The ends lost 3 bases at V and 7 bases at J; junction bases unmatched: 8. The germline gives CDR1 GTSNPN, CDR2 SVGIG (reference sequence). CDR3 in amino acids: CAWRARGQRGYTF. DNA for the CDR3: TGTGCCTGGAGAGCGAGGGGGCAACGTGGCTACACCTTC.

This chain joins TRBV7-8 and TRBJ1-1; D is undetermined. The CDR3 totals 15 residues. V was cut by 2 bases and J by 4 bases, with 14 bases left in between. Looked up from germline, CDR1 is SGHVS and CDR2 is FQNEAQ. The CDR3 DNA reads as TGTGCCAGCAGCTTATCAGGACGGCGGGGCACTGAAGCTTTCTTT. Amino acids: CASSLSGRRGTEAFF.

V usage is TRBV5-5 and J usage is TRBJ2-7; no clear D. The CDR3 sequence is 14 residues long. CDR1 is SGHKS and CDR2 is YYEKEE in the germline V gene (reference sequence). V was clipped by 2 bases and J by 0 bases, with 9 bases between them. The chain's CDR3 is CASSFMASSYEQYF. In DNA, the CDR3 is TGTGCCAGCAGCTTTATGGCTAGCTCCTACGAGCAGTACTTC.

J is TRBJ1-5 and V is TRBV4-2; TRBD1 aligns across 7 bases. Per germline, CDR1 LGHNA and CDR2 YNFKEQ. V lost 8 bases, J lost 3 bases, and 7 bases stayed unmatched. The CDR3 contains 14 residues. CDR3 sequence (DNA): TGTGCCAGCGGCAGGGGGTTTTCCAATCAGCCCCAGCATTTT. Its protein is CASGRGFSNQPQHF.

This clone was seen a single time. The V call is TRBV15, the J call TRBJ1-2, with 7 bases aligning to TRBD1. Trimming cost V 2 bases and J 5 bases; bases outside gene matches: 5. Per germline, CDR1 LNHNV and CDR2 YYDKDF (reference sequence). This CDR3 has 14 residues. The CDR3: CATSRPDRPYGYTF. In nucleotides, the CDR3 is TGTGCCACCAGCAGACCGGACAGGCCGTATGGCTACACCTTC.

This chain joins TRBV19 and TRBJ2-1, with 14 bases matching TRBD2. V shed 9 bases, J shed 2 bases, and the junction held 9 bases outside the gene matches. This CDR3 spans 17 amino acids. Germline CDR1 reads LNHDA; CDR2 reads SQIVND (reference sequence). The CDR3 DNA follows: TGTGCCAGCAATGAGGGACTAGCGGGGGAAGCCTACAATGAGCAGTTCTTC. This sequence encodes CASNEGLAGEAYNEQFF.

The chain couples TRBV19 to TRBJ1-4; 9 bases match TRBD1. Per the germline V gene, CDR1 is LNHDA and CDR2 is SQIVND (reference sequence). CDR3 length: 14 amino acids. V was pared by 5 bases and J by 8 bases, with 6 bases of the junction left unmatched. The CDR3 here is CASSPRDREEKLFF. CDR3 DNA sequence: TGTGCCAGTAGTCCCCGGGACAGGGAGGAAAAACTGTTTTTT.

This chain joins TRBV7-3 and TRBJ1-1; D is unclear. V was trimmed by 4 bases and J by 0 bases, leaving 6 bases between them. CDR1 and CDR2 from the germline V gene are SGHTA and FQGTGA. The CDR3 runs to 13 residues. CDR3 coding DNA: TGTGCCAGCAGCTATGCGTTGAACACTGAAGCTTTCTTT. The encoded protein is CASSYALNTEAFF.

The chain carries TRBV6-5 and TRBJ1-3; 7 bases agree with TRBD1. The V segment lost 4 bases and the J segment 2 bases; nucleotides outside the gene matches: 5. Germline CDR1 and CDR2: MNHEY and SVGAGI. The CDR3 is 15 residues long. The CDR3 here is CASSSTGSAGNTIYF. CDR3 bases: TGTGCCAGCAGTTCGACAGGGTCAGCTGGAAACACCATATATTTT.

The count of this clone is one. The J gene is TRBJ2-2, the V gene TRBV7-3; no clear D gene. The V and J ends lost 5 bases and 4 bases respectively, with 8 bases between them. The germline CDR1 and CDR2 sequences are SGHTA and FQGTGA. The CDR3 length is 13 residues. DNA of the CDR3: TGTGCCAGCAGCCCCCGAGTCACCGGGGAGCTGTTTTTT. Its translation is CASSPRVTGELFF. The full variable domain, with the rest looked up from reference TRBV7-3 and TRBJ2-2, is GAGVSQTPSNKVTEKGKYVELRCDPISGHTALYWYRQSLGQGPEFLIYFQGTGAADDSGLPNDRFFAVRPEGSVSTLKIQRTERGDSAVYLCASSPRVTGELFFGEGSRLTVL.

The chain combines TRBV30 with TRBJ1-2, with TRBD1 matching over 7 bases. Germline V gives CDR1 GTSNPN, CDR2 SVGIG (reference sequence). The CDR3 totals 13 residues. V lost 6 bases to trimming and J lost 3 bases; unmatched junction nucleotides: 7. For the CDR3, the DNA is TGTGCCTGCAAACAGGGGAATGACTATGGCTACACCTTC. It codes for CACKQGNDYGYTF.

The chain carries TRBV27 and TRBJ2-2; 9 positions match TRBD1. This CDR3 is built from 17 residues. Germline CDR1 and CDR2: MNHEY and SMNVEV (reference sequence). V was pared by 2 bases and J by 6 bases, with 10 bases of the junction left unmatched. The CDR3 bases are TGTGCCAGCAGTTTAGGAATCGGACAGGGGTTCCCCGGGGAGCTGTTTTTT. Its translation: CASSLGIGQGFPGELFF.